The rows below give T cell receptor beta chains drawn from one sample of a study of blood T cell repertoires in COVID-19. The repertoire was sequenced with immunoSEQ multiplex PCR; TCRdb's copy has only in-frame clones and lacks some. The table lists about 290,000 clones, over 85% of them singletons, with roughly 11% in the top ten. Sequenced input: peripheral blood. The source of these receptors is a woman between 25 and 40 years old with COVID-19, enrolled during active disease. The CDR3 runs from the conserved cysteine through the conserved F or W. Each record gives: clone size, D gene, V gene, J gene, CDR3 length, CDR3 DNA, CDR3 protein. A D gene is named only where the DNA matches it firmly. Clone size appears in some rows only: once, few, many, or a class for an expanded clone.

>NA|NA|TRBV7-9|TRBJ2-2|15
TGTGCCAGCAGCTTAGGCCGTCGGGACACCGGGGAGCTGTTTTTT
CASSLGRRDTGELFF
>NA|NA|TRBV4-1|TRBJ1-2|11
TGCGCCAGCAGCCGCGGGTATGGCTACACCTTC
CASSRGYGYTF
>NA|TRBD1|TRBV5-1|TRBJ2-5|15
TGCGCCAGCAGCTTGGACACAGGGGTTCAAGAGACCCAGTACTTC
CASSLDTGVQETQYF
>once|TRBD2|TRBV2|TRBJ2-7|13
TGTGCCAGCACCGGCACTAGCGTGGGCGAGCAGTACTTC
CASTGTSVGEQYF
>NA|NA|TRBV7-9|TRBJ2-5|13
TGTGCCAGCAGCGCAGGGGAACAAGAGACCCAGTACTTC
CASSAGEQETQYF
>few|TRBD1|TRBV5-1|TRBJ1-2|18
TGCGCCAGCAGCCCCTACTTCAGCGCGGACAGGGGGCGCCGGGGCTACACCTTC
CASSPYFSADRGRRGYTF
>NA|TRBD1|TRBV2|TRBJ1-1|14
TGTGCCAGCAGCGCGACAGGGAGGACCACTGAAGCTTTCTTT
CASSATGRTTEAFF
>few|NA|TRBV5-4|TRBJ1-2|17
TGTGCCAGCAGCTTAGGGGGTTCACTTTCTACTAACTATGGCTACACCTTC
CASSLGGSLSTNYGYTF
>NA|NA|TRBV13|TRBJ2-2|12
TGTGCCAGCAGCTTAGTATCCGGGGAGCTGTTTTTT
CASSLVSGELFF
>NA|NA|TRBV3-1/TRBV3-2|TRBJ1-1|13
TGTGCCAGCAGCCACGCCGACCCGGGGGAAGCTTTCTTT
CASSHADPGEAFF
>NA|TRBD1|TRBV11-2|TRBJ2-5|13
TGTGCCAGCAGCCAGACAGGGATCGAGACCCAGTACTTC
CASSQTGIETQYF
>few|NA|TRBV2|TRBJ1-2|14
TGTGCCAGCAGTGAAGAAACAGGCGACTATGGCTACACCTTC
CASSEETGDYGYTF
>NA|TRBD1|TRBV28|TRBJ1-5|14
TGTGCCAGCAGTTCACGACAGGGGAGTCAGCCCCAGCATTTT
CASSSRQGSQPQHF
>NA|NA|TRBV6-1|TRBJ1-4|16
TGTGCCAGCAGTGAATTCAGGGCCGGCACTAATGAAAAACTGTTTTTT
CASSEFRAGTNEKLFF
>NA|TRBD1|TRBV14|TRBJ2-7|17
TGTGCCAGCAGCCAAGAGGTGACAGGGGGCCCCTCGGCCGAGCAGTACTTC
CASSQEVTGGPSAEQYF
>NA|TRBD1|TRBV5-5|TRBJ1-2|13
TGTGCCAGCAGCGTAACAGGGGGCAATGGCTACACCTTC
CASSVTGGNGYTF
>NA|NA|TRBV27|TRBJ2-7|16
TGTGCCAGCAGGTTAAGCCCGGACAGTTTGTCCGACGAGCAGTACTTC
CASRLSPDSLSDEQYF
>NA|TRBD1|TRBV6-5|TRBJ2-7|14
TGTGCCAGCAGTACCGGGACAGGGGGAAACGAGCAGTACTTC
CASSTGTGGNEQYF
>NA|TRBD1|TRBV18|TRBJ1-5|14
TGTGCCAGCTCACCGGACAGGGGTAGTCAGCCCCAGCATTTT
CASSPDRGSQPQHF
>NA|TRBD1|TRBV5-1|TRBJ2-5|15
TGCGCCAGCGAAAAAGGGACAGAATACCAAGAGACCCAGTACTTC
CASEKGTEYQETQYF
>NA|NA|TRBV12-2|TRBJ1-2|15
TGTGCAAGTCGCTTAGCTTTGGGGACATTTAGTGGCTACACCTTC
CASRLALGTFSGYTF
>once|NA|TRBV5-1|TRBJ1-4|16
TGCGCCAGCAGCTCGCCCCCGGGGGATAGGGACGAAAAACTGTTTTTT
CASSSPPGDRDEKLFF
>NA|NA|TRBV7-9|TRBJ1-1|15
TGTGCCAGCAGCTTACATGAGGGCGGGCGCACTGAAGCTTTCTTT
CASSLHEGGRTEAFF
>NA|NA|TRBV5-1|TRBJ2-1|13
TGCGCCAGCAGAATTGCGGTCCACAATGAGCAGTTCTTC
CASRIAVHNEQFF
>NA|NA|TRBV2|TRBJ1-5|12
TGTGCCAGGGGGCAGGGGTCAACAGCCCAGCATTTT
CARGQGSTAQHF
>NA|TRBD1|TRBV30|TRBJ1-2|19
TGTGCCTGGAGTGTAAGTCCGGGACAGGGGGGAAGGACTAACTATGGCTACACCTTC
CAWSVSPGQGGRTNYGYTF
>NA|NA|TRBV21-1|TRBJ2-1|16
TGTGCCAGCAGCAAGTGGGAGGCGGGGGGGCCGGATGAGCAGTTCTTC
CASSKWEAGGPDEQFF